This T cell receptor beta chain was captured by sequencing in a study of shared clonotypes between healthy human individuals. Study-wide findings and caveats: Relative to clonotypes present in all four donors, those not shared had lower generation probabilities.

V was shortened by 3 bases and J by 5 bases, with 16 bases between the two germline ends. Germline assignment: CDR1 SGHDN and CDR2 FVKESK. This CDR3 has 16 residues. Details on this clone: The antigen is not known.

Clones were sequenced by immunoSEQ multiplex PCR, and TCRdb holds only the in-frame ones, with some missing. The sample includes over 2 million clones, approximately 90% of them seen just once. The sample taken for sequencing was naive CD4+ T cells from PBMCs. Subset in this sample: CD45RA+ positively selected. The chain uses TRBV14 and TRBJ1-4; unclear D gene. The clonotype comes from a man aged 18 to 35 in good health. Some clones in this sample may be carry-over from other donors' samples. DNA of the CDR3: TGTGCCAGCAGCCACAGGTTGCAAGGTTTAAATGAAAAACTGTTTTTT. Translation: CASSHRLQGLNEKLFF.